This T cell receptor (beta chain) is from a study of OX40 agonist ivuxolimab in advanced cancers. Regarding the research as a whole: Ivuxolimab was an agonistic, fully human IgG2 monoclonal antibody directed against OX40 (CD134), a costimulatory receptor. Intravenous ivuxolimab was administered to patients every 2 weeks at six dose levels: 0.01, 0.1, 0.3, 1.5, 3 and 10 mg/kg. Among the 50 to 55 dose-escalation patients, roughly 20 had hepatocellular carcinoma, some 15 melanoma, 9 renal cell carcinoma and 9 head and neck cancer. In the dose-escalation cohort, roughly 80% of patients were male, and the mean age was around 60 years, with a range of about 23 to 90. Prior anti-PD-1, anti-PD-L1 or anti-CTLA-4 therapy was permitted, and checkpoint inhibitors had been received by approximately 39% of dose-escalation patients. Partial responses occurred in three dose-escalation patients, of whom one had hepatocellular carcinoma and two had cutaneous melanoma. Peripheral TCRbeta sequencing aimed to test whether ivuxolimab altered TCR sequence diversity and caused clonal T-cell expansion. The paper reports the monotherapy dose-escalation portion (N = 52 patients) of the phase I ivuxolimab trial. Overall study outcomes, separate from this receptor: Antigen specificity was not determined for the clonally expanded peripheral T cells. In partial responders in the 0.1-3.0 mg/kg groups, normalized peripheral clonal expansion was found to be among the lowest, especially among CD8+ T cells. At doses of 0.1 to 3.0 mg/kg, clonal expansion of both CD4+ and CD8+ T cells in blood was seen between baseline and week 6. Low levels of normalized T-cell clonal expansion were also seen in some patients who did not respond. After ivuxolimab, more expanded clones were found on average in CD8+ T cells than in CD4+ T cells.

The trial excluded patients who had a history of autoimmune disease or who were on systemic immunosuppression. Peripheral blood for TCR sequencing was collected from all dose cohorts at baseline, on cycle 4 day 1, and on cycle 7 day 1. The samples were drawn from a first-in-human, open-label, multicenter phase I dose-escalation trial of ivuxolimab. Adults with locally advanced or metastatic melanoma, renal cell, hepatocellular, or head and neck squamous cell carcinoma were enrolled in the trial. CD4+ and CD8+ T cells were sorted separately from peripheral blood before TCR sequencing. Reading the germline V gene gives CDR1 MGHDK and CDR2 SYGVNS. V has 4 bases trimmed and J has 3 bases trimmed; junction bases matching no gene number 8. The CDR3 spans 15 residues, from the cysteine through the phenylalanine. Only CDR3 DNA is held: 45 bases, read in frame from base 1. To sequence the TCRbeta CDR3 region, genomic DNA was isolated from the sorted cells. The immunoSEQ Assay was used for sequencing of TCRbeta CDR3 regions. This is the immuneACCESS table as TCRdb keeps it, with only in-frame sequences that have V and J called. A part of the clones is gone; compared with another copy, unresolved V genes explain less than half, and the rest is unexplained. The sample table lists 90,000 to 100,000 clones, 89% of them with a count of one. The ten biggest clones cover approximately 0.35% of the sample.

On this clone: The antigen this receptor binds is unknown. No much larger clone is present one base from it, and per-base qualities are unavailable.

Recombination joined TRBV25-1 with TRBJ1-2, and 7 junction bases match TRBD1. This sequence originates from an adult with an advanced solid tumor such as melanoma, head and neck, liver or kidney cancer. The sample was CD4+ or CD8+ T cells sorted from blood, taken in a trial of the OX40 agonist ivuxolimab. This receptor has the CDR3 CASSGGQRNYYGYTF. The nucleotide sequence is given as TGTGCCAGCAGTGGGGGACAGAGGAACTACTATGGCTACACCTTC.